This T cell receptor beta chain was observed in a study of shared clonotypes between healthy human individuals. The study's findings and limits: Larger richness was generally estimated for naive than memory subsets.

The V gene end was trimmed by 4 bases and the J gene end by 5 bases; junction bases not matched to a gene: 10. The CDR3 runs to 16 residues. Germline CDR1 SGHNT, CDR2 YENEEA. Clones were sequenced by immunoSEQ multiplex PCR, and TCRdb holds only the in-frame ones, with some missing. The sample has about 1 million clones, about three quarters seen once. Recent vaccinations or acute infections were absent in the healthy HIV-negative adult donors. About this clone itself: What it recognizes is unknown.

Sequencing was carried out using memory CD4+ T cells sorted from blood. Subset specified: CD45RA-negative fraction. The clonotype originates from a man between 18 and 35 years old in good health. This rearrangement joins TRBV11-3 to TRBJ2-2; 7 bases align to TRBD2. CDR3 sequence reads: CASSSAGTTSTGELFF. CDR3 in DNA: TGTGCCAGCAGCTCGGCCGGGACTACCTCAACCGGGGAGCTGTTTTTT.